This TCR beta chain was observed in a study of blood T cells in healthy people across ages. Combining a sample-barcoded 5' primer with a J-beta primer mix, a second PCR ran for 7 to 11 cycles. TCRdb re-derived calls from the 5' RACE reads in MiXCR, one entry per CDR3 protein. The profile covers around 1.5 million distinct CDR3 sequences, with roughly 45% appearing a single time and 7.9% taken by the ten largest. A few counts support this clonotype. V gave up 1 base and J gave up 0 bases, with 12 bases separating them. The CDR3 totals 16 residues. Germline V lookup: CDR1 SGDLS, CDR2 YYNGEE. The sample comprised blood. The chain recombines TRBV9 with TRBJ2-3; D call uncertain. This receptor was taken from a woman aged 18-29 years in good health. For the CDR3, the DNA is TGTGCCAGCAGCGTATTAGGCGGCACTAGCACAGATACGCAGTATTTT. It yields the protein CASSVLGGTSTDTQYF.